The clone carrying this T cell receptor (beta chain) is categorized as medium-sized. The data are from a study of immune heterogeneity within non-small cell lung tumors. V lost 0 bases to trimming and J lost 6 bases; unmatched junction nucleotides: 9. Looked up from germline, CDR1 is SGDLS and CDR2 is YYNGEE. The CDR3 runs to 17 residues. Genomic DNA extracted from bulk tumor tissue served as template. A total of about 0.55 ug was used per sample. Doctors removed several biopsies from each primary tumor during surgery, keeping them far apart. Enrolled patients presented with newly diagnosed, previously untreated non-small cell lung cancer and underwent curative surgery. A first 10-cycle multiplex round used 32 V-gene and 13 J-gene primers on TCR beta CDR3. One entry per CDR3 protein results from TCRdb running MiXCR on the multiplex PCR reads. This sample yields roughly 4,900 distinct CDR3 sequences, of which 36% are seen a single time; 25% to 35% belongs to the top ten.

This sequence joins TRBV9 and TRBJ2-2; 9 bases map to TRBD2. The sequence was obtained from a woman in her forties or fifties with non-small cell lung cancer. The sequenced sample was lung tumor tissue. DNA of the CDR3: TGTGCCAGCAGCGTAGAGGCGGGGGGGCCGTCATCCGGGGAGCTGTTTTTT. The encoded protein is CASSVEAGGPSSGELFF.